One and the same sample provided the 8 T cell receptor beta chains below, sequenced in a study of Graves' ophthalmopathy and Graves' hyperthyroidism. Beta-chain TCR CDR3 regions were amplified from RNA transcripts. The first round was an RT-PCR with HTBI primers, and the second round was a multiplex PCR. TCRdb redid the calling of the multiplex PCR reads with MiXCR, one entry per CDR3 protein. The sample holds about 740,000 distinct CDR3 sequences, 40% seen once. The sequenced sample consisted of peripheral blood. Receptor source: an adult man with Graves' ophthalmopathy.

The rearrangement joins TRBV10-3 to TRBJ1-4; maybe TRBD1 (6 bases). CDR1 ENHRY and CDR2 SYGVKD come from the germline V gene. V lost 2 bases, J lost 6 bases, and 10 bases lay in between. The CDR3 is 14 amino acids. CDR3 in DNA: TGTGCCATCAGTGAGAGGAGGGGGTATGAAAAACTGTTTTTT. This translates into CAISERRGYEKLFF.

The chain joins TRBV5-4 to TRBJ2-7; no clear D. CDR3 length: 13 amino acids. CDR1 SGHNT and CDR2 YYREEE come from the germline V gene (reference sequence). V was trimmed by 2 bases and J by 3 bases, leaving 9 bases between them. CDR3 nucleotide sequence: TGTGCCAGCAGCTTCGATTGGGACTACGAGCAGTACTTC. Residues: CASSFDWDYEQYF. The full variable domain, in which reference TRBV5-4 and TRBJ2-7 provide the parts outside the CDR3, is ETGVTQSPTHLIKTRGQQVTLRCSSQSGHNTVSWYQQALGQGPQFIFQYYREEENGRGNFPPRFSGLQFPNYSSELNVNALELDDSALYLCASSFDWDYEQYFGPGTRLTVT.

The V gene is TRBV7-9, the J gene TRBJ2-5; 9 bases agree with TRBD2. V lost 5 bases to trimming and J lost 2 bases; unmatched junction nucleotides: 6. Per the germline V gene, CDR1 is SEHNR and CDR2 is FQNEAQ (reference sequence). The CDR3 spans 15 residues. CDR3 in DNA: TGTGCCAGCAGCGGGGAGCTAGCGGGACAAGAGACCCAGTACTTC. It is translated as CASSGELAGQETQYF.

This clonotype was picked up many times. This chain joins TRBV7-6 and TRBJ1-3; TRBD1 agrees at 8 bases. V shed 3 bases and J 4 bases; nucleotides not matched to a gene: 5. This CDR3 comprises 15 residues. Looked up from germline, CDR1 is SGHVS and CDR2 is FNYEAQ. CDR3 sequence: CASSFDRGTGNTIYF. The CDR3 region has the DNA TGTGCCAGCAGCTTTGACAGGGGTACGGGAAACACCATATATTTT.

This clonotype came up many times. The rearrangement joins TRBV19 to TRBJ2-7; tentative D call: TRBD1 (5 bases). The CDR3 is 15 residues long. V lost 6 bases to trimming and J lost 2 bases, with 17 bases between them. Germline values: CDR1 LNHDA, CDR2 SQIVND (reference sequence). The CDR3 nucleotides are TGTGCCAGTAGCCTAAAAGGGGATCTTACCTACGAGCAGTACTTC. It translates to CASSLKGDLTYEQYF.

This clonotype was counted a few times. This chain joins TRBV19 and TRBJ1-5, with D unresolved. Trimming took off 0 bases at V and 6 bases at J, with 21 bases between the two ends. CDR1 is LNHDA, CDR2 SQIVND, per germline (reference sequence). There are 18 residues in the CDR3. CDR3 DNA sequence: TGTGCCAGTAGTATAGATCATGATAGACTCGCGAGGCGTCAGCCCCAGCATTTT. It is translated as CASSIDHDRLARRQPQHF.

The chain links TRBV10-3 to TRBJ1-4; D remains unclear. Germline CDR1 and CDR2: ENHRY and SYGVKD. The germline V and J ends were trimmed by 11 bases and 7 bases, with 17 bases remaining between them. The CDR3 loop spans 13 amino acids. CDR3 sequence reads: CAVFGRVPEKLFF. As DNA, the CDR3 is TGTGCCGTCTTTGGACGCGTTCCTGAAAAACTGTTTTTT.

J is TRBJ2-5 and V is TRBV13; perhaps TRBD2 as D (5 bases). This CDR3 spans 16 amino acids. The V end lost 6 bases, the J end lost 2 bases, and 19 bases lay between the germline ends. The V gene's germline CDR1 is PRHDT and CDR2 FYEKMQ (reference sequence). CDR3 sequence reads: CASSARGAAGQETQYF. For the CDR3, the DNA is TGTGCCAGCAGTGCTAGAGGAGCGGCCGGACAAGAGACCCAGTACTTC.